This T cell receptor beta chain comes out of a study of breast tumors, draining lymph nodes, adjacent tissues. General study findings and limits: Tumors had less TCR diversity than lymph nodes, more than nontumor tissue. Luminal-like breast cancer showed significantly higher tumor–nontumor repertoire similarity than basal-like. That most tumor T cells come from lymph nodes remained unproven.

Axillary draining lymph nodes of breast cancer patients supplied the node samples. TCRdb independently ran MiXCR on the multiplex PCR reads; one entry per CDR3 protein. The sample records around 230,000 distinct CDR3 sequences, roughly a third being singletons. This clonotype was seen repeatedly, ten times or more. Its specificity is unknown. The receptor comes from a female donor with breast cancer. Some clones in this sample may be carry-over from other donors' samples. The sample consisted of axillary lymph node tissue.

CDR3: CASSVARGSTDTQYF. The CDR3 nucleotides read TGTGCCAGCAGCGTAGCGAGGGGGAGCACAGATACGCAGTATTTT. The chain employs TRBV9 and TRBJ2-3, with D perhaps matching TRBD1 (6 bases). The CDR3 contains 15 residues. Trimming pared 0 bases from V and 0 bases from J, leaving 8 bases between. CDR1 is SGDLS and CDR2 is YYNGEE in the germline V gene.